The rows below give T cell receptor beta chains drawn from one sample of a study of cytomegalovirus exposure and HLA in healthy donors. The table came from immunoSEQ multiplex PCR; TCRdb's copy has only in-frame clones and leaves some out. The table for this sample gives approximately 140,000 clones. The specimen was PBMCs. The receptors were gathered from a man between 35 and 55 years old in good health and CMV-seronegative. CDR3s include the opening cysteine and the closing phenylalanine or tryptophan. Fields, in order: D gene, V gene, J gene, CDR3 protein, CDR3 DNA. A D gene is named only where the DNA matches it firmly.

.,TRBV15,TRBJ1-1,CATSRASQGQDTEAFF,TGTGCCACCAGCAGAGCAAGTCAGGGGCAAGACACTGAAGCTTTCTTT
.,TRBV14,TRBJ2-6,CASSQVYSGANVLTF,TGTGCCAGCAGCCAAGTTTATTCTGGGGCCAACGTCCTGACTTTC
TRBD1,TRBV18,TRBJ2-3,CASSPPRGGGQGAEDTQYF,TGTGCCAGCTCACCACCGAGGGGAGGAGGACAGGGGGCTGAAGATACGCAGTATTTT
TRBD2,TRBV7-3,TRBJ2-3,CASSSLAGGRNTQYF,TGTGCCAGCAGTTCCCTAGCGGGGGGTAGGAATACGCAGTATTTT
TRBD1,TRBV7-2,TRBJ1-1,CASSSDRGPLNTEAFF,TGTGCCAGCAGCTCCGACAGGGGGCCATTGAACACTGAAGCTTTCTTT
TRBD2,TRBV18,TRBJ2-2,CASSPQRGENTGELFF,TGTGCCAGCTCACCGCAGCGGGGGGAAAACACCGGGGAGCTGTTTTTT
.,TRBV4-1,TRBJ2-7,CASSQGLRDSVSYEQYF,TGCGCCAGCAGCCAGGGCCTCCGAGACAGCGTGTCCTACGAGCAGTACTTC
.,TRBV7-2,TRBJ1-1,CASSLYREVEAFF,TGTGCCAGCAGCTTATACAGGGAAGTTGAAGCTTTCTTT
.,TRBV6-6,TRBJ1-5,CASRNRQFNQPQHF,TGTGCCAGCAGGAATCGACAGTTCAATCAGCCCCAGCATTTT
TRBD2,TRBV19,TRBJ2-2,CASSTPGGPGGLTGELFF,TGTGCCAGTAGTACACCCGGAGGCCCGGGAGGTTTGACCGGGGAGCTGTTTTTT
TRBD2,TRBV7-9,TRBJ2-1,CASSLGLAGGQSRNEQFF,TGTGCCAGCAGCTTGGGGCTAGCGGGGGGGCAGTCGCGGAATGAGCAGTTCTTC
.,TRBV9,TRBJ1-4,CASRSSGVEKLFF,TGTGCCAGCAGATCCTCGGGGGTGGAAAAACTGTTTTTT
TRBD1,TRBV9,TRBJ1-2,CASSVGTGGAHGYTF,TGTGCCAGCAGCGTCGGGACAGGGGGCGCTCATGGCTACACCTTC
TRBD1,TRBV6-1,TRBJ2-5,CASSRQGVLETQYF,TGTGCCAGCAGTCGACAGGGTGTCCTAGAGACCCAGTACTTC
.,TRBV4-3,TRBJ1-3,CASSQEGQPRGNTIYF,TGCGCCAGCAGCCAAGAAGGACAACCAAGAGGAAACACCATATATTTT
TRBD1,TRBV5-1,TRBJ2-2,CASSPQTGVSGELFF,TGCGCCAGCAGCCCCCAGACAGGGGTCTCCGGGGAGCTGTTTTTT
.,TRBV25-1,TRBJ1-1,CASSEWGGAGKDTEAFF,TGTGCCAGCAGTGAATGGGGGGGGGCCGGGAAGGACACTGAAGCTTTCTTT
.,TRBV28,TRBJ2-5,CASTLDTQTQYF,TGTGCCTCCACCCTCGACACGCAGACCCAGTACTTC
.,TRBV10-3,TRBJ2-7,CASRDNSYEQYF,TGTGCCTCCCGGGACAACTCCTACGAGCAGTACTTC
TRBD1,TRBV7-2,TRBJ2-3,CASSLRQGADTQYF,TGTGCCAGCAGCTTAAGACAGGGTGCAGATACGCAGTATTTT
.,TRBV5-5,TRBJ2-7,CASSLEQAYEQYF,TGTGCCAGCAGCTTGGAGCAGGCCTACGAGCAGTACTTC
TRBD1,TRBV7-2,TRBJ1-4,CASSPSGTGREKLFF,TGTGCCAGCAGCCCGTCGGGGACAGGGCGTGAAAAACTGTTTTTT
.,TRBV28,TRBJ1-2,CASTGTRVIYGYTF,TGTGCCAGCACCGGGACAAGAGTAATCTATGGCTACACCTTC
.,TRBV18,TRBJ2-7,CASSPRTYSYEQYF,TGTGCCAGCTCACCGAGGACATACTCCTACGAGCAGTACTTC
TRBD1,TRBV29-1,TRBJ2-7,CSVEEARTGGPNEQYF,TGCAGCGTTGAAGAAGCAAGGACAGGGGGCCCCAACGAGCAGTACTTC
.,TRBV11-3,TRBJ2-7,CASSRGLGYEQYF,TGTGCCAGCAGCAGAGGGCTGGGATACGAGCAGTACTTC
.,TRBV4-2,TRBJ1-5,CASSQGQAVGPQHF,TGTGCCAGCAGCCAAGGACAGGCCGTCGGGCCCCAGCATTTT
.,TRBV5-1,TRBJ2-2,CAAKAGGSTGELFF,TGCGCCGCTAAAGCAGGGGGGAGCACCGGGGAGCTGTTTTTT
.,TRBV29-1,TRBJ1-1,CSVIPTATEAFF,TGCAGCGTTATACCTACAGCCACTGAAGCTTTCTTT
.,TRBV15,TRBJ1-2,CATSRAQQGQGGYTF,TGTGCCACCAGCAGAGCCCAGCAGGGGCAGGGGGGCTACACCTTC
TRBD1,TRBV2,TRBJ2-4,CASSGGQGAQDIQYF,TGTGCCAGCAGTGGCGGACAGGGGGCTCAGGACATTCAGTACTTC
.,TRBV9,TRBJ2-7,CASSGETDYEQYF,TGTGCCAGTAGTGGGGAGACGGACTACGAGCAGTACTTC
TRBD1,TRBV2,TRBJ2-3,CASLTGVGTDTQYF,TGTGCCAGCCTAACAGGGGTTGGCACAGATACGCAGTATTTT
.,TRBV5-1,TRBJ2-7,CASSPGTPYEQYF,TGCGCCAGCAGTCCTGGGACACCCTACGAGCAGTACTTC
.,TRBV5-4,TRBJ2-7,CASSLGGGRSTYEQYF,TGTGCCAGCAGCTTGGGAGGGGGACGCAGTACCTACGAGCAGTACTTC
TRBD1,TRBV7-8,TRBJ1-5,CASSPDRDRNQPQHF,TGTGCCAGCAGTCCCGACCGGGACAGAAATCAGCCCCAGCATTTT
TRBD1,TRBV4-3,TRBJ1-2,CASSQDQWTGTRNYGYTF,TGCGCCAGCAGCCAAGATCAGTGGACAGGGACGCGGAACTATGGCTACACCTTC
TRBD1,TRBV5-1,TRBJ1-5,CASSKTGNSNQPQHF,TGCGCCAGCAGCAAGACAGGGAATAGCAATCAGCCCCAGCATTTT
.,TRBV5-4,TRBJ2-5,CASSATGLRETQYF,TGTGCCAGCAGCGCAACGGGACTTCGGGAGACCCAGTACTTC
.,TRBV9,TRBJ2-3,CASSVDFTDTQYF,TGTGCCAGCAGCGTAGACTTTACAGATACGCAGTATTTT
.,TRBV19,TRBJ2-3,CASSNNRDSDTQYF,TGTGCCAGTAGTAATAACCGGGACTCAGATACGCAGTATTTT
.,TRBV7-3,TRBJ1-5,CASSLGQYQPQHF,TGTGCCAGCAGCTTAGGGCAGTATCAGCCCCAGCATTTT
TRBD1,TRBV5-4,TRBJ2-7,CASSSPGQGAYEQYF,TGTGCCAGCAGCTCGCCGGGACAGGGAGCCTACGAGCAGTACTTC
.,TRBV6-1,TRBJ1-5,CASSEQGYNNQPQHF,TGTGCCAGCAGCGAGCAGGGCTATAACAATCAGCCCCAGCATTTT
.,TRBV6-6,TRBJ2-7,CASSYSMEGEQYF,TGTGCCAGCAGTTACTCGATGGAGGGCGAGCAGTACTTC
TRBD2,TRBV7-3,TRBJ2-7,CASSSSAGAGEQYF,TGTGCCAGCAGTTCCTCGGCGGGAGCGGGAGAGCAGTACTTC
TRBD1,TRBV9,TRBJ2-3,CASSASPSGTGTDTQYF,TGTGCCAGCAGCGCGAGCCCCTCCGGGACAGGCACAGATACGCAGTATTTT
.,TRBV5-1,TRBJ2-2,CASSSGTMTGELFF,TGCGCCAGCAGCTCCGGGACAATGACCGGGGAGCTGTTTTTT